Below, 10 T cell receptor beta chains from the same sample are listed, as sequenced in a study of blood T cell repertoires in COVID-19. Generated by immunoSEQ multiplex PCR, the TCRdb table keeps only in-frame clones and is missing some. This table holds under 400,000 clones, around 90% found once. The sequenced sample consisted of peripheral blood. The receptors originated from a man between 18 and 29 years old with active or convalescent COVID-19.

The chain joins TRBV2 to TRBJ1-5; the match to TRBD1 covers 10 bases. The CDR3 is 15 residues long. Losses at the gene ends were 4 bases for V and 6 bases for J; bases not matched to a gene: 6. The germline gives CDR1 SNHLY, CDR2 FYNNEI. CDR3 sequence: CASSGGTGAVQPQHF. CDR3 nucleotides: TGTGCCAGCAGTGGAGGGACAGGGGCTGTTCAGCCCCAGCATTTT.

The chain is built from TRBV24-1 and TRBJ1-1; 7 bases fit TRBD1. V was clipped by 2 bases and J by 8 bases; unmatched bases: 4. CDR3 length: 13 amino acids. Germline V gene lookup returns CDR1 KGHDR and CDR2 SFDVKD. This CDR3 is CATSDWTGLEAFF. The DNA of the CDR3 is TGTGCCACCAGTGATTGGACAGGTCTAGAAGCTTTCTTT.

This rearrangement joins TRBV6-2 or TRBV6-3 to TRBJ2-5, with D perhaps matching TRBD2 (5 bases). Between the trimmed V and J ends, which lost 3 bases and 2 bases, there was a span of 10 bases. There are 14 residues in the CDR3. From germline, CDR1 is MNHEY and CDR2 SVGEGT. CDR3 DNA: TGTGCCAGCAGTTATCAAGCGGAGCAAGAGACCCAGTACTTC. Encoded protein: CASSYQAEQETQYF.

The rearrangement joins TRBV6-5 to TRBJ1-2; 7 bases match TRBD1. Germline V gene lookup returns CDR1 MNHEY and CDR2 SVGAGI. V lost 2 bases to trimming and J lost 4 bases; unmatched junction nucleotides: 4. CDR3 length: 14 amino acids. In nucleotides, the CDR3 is TGTGCCAGCAGTTACGTGGACAGGTCCTATGGCTACACCTTC. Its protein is CASSYVDRSYGYTF.

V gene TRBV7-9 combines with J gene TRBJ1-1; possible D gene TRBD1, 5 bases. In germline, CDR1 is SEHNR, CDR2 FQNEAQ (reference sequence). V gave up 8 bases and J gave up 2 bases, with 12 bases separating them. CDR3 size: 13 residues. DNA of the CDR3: TGTGCCAGCCAGACAGAAACCAACACTGAAGCTTTCTTT. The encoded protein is CASQTETNTEAFF.

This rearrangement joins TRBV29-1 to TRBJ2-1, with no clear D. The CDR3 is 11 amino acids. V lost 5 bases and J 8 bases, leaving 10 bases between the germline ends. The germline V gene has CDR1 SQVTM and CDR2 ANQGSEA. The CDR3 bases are TGCAGCGTTACCCTAATCGATGAGCAGTTCTTC. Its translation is CSVTLIDEQFF.

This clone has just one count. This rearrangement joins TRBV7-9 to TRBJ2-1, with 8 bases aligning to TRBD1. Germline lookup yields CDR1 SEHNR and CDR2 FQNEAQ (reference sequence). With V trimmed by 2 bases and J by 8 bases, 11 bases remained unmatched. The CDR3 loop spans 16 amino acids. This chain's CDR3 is CASSLLYREQGDEQFF. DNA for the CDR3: TGTGCCAGCAGCTTATTATATCGAGAACAGGGGGATGAGCAGTTCTTC.

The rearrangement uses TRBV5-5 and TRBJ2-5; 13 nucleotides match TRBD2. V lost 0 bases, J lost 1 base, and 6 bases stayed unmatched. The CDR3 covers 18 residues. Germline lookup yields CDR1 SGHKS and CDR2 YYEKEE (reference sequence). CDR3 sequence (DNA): TGTGCCAGCAGCTTGGGACTAGCGGGGGGCGGTTCCCAAGAGACCCAGTACTTC. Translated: CASSLGLAGGGSQETQYF. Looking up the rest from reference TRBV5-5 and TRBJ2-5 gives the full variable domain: DAGVTQSPTHLIKTRGQQVTLRCSPISGHKSVSWYQQVLGQGPQFIFQYYEKEERGRGNFPDRFSARQFPNYSSELNVNALLLGDSALYLCASSLGLAGGGSQETQYFGPGTRLLVL.

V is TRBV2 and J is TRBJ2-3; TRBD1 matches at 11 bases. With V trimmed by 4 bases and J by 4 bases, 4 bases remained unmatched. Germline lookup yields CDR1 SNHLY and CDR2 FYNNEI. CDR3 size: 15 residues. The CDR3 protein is CASSVWTGGADTQYF. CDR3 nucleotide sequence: TGTGCCAGCAGTGTCTGGACAGGGGGCGCAGATACGCAGTATTTT.

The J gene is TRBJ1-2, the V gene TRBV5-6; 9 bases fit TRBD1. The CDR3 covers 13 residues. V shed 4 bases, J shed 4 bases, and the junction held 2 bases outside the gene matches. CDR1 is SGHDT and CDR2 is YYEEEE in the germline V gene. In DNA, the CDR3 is TGTGCCAGCAGCCGGGACAGGGCCTATGGCTACACCTTC. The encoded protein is CASSRDRAYGYTF.